This T cell receptor beta chain came from a study of tumor-infiltrating lymphocytes in primary liver carcinoma. Study-level information: Every sample contained roughly 3.5 to 7.13 million productive TCRbeta reads, and these numbers were similar from one tissue type to another. General study results and limits: Tumor top-250-clone fractions significantly exceeded those of blood (p = 0.039). Whereas tumor region pairs overlapped more, tumor-adjacent and tumor-blood pairs overlapped less.

This CDR3 is 16 amino acids long. Germline loops: CDR1 SGHDT, CDR2 YYEEEE. A primer matching the constant region was used to make TCR beta cDNA from around 460 ng of total RNA. Three nested multiplex PCR rounds, a slightly modified ARM-PCR, produced the libraries for TCR beta. The first two PCR rounds, roughly 10 cycles each, used TRBV1-TRBV30 forward primers and a C-beta reverse primer. TCRdb reprocessed the multiplex PCR reads via MiXCR and lists one record per CDR3 protein. The sample records some 120,000 distinct CDR3 sequences, 60% to 70% being singletons. For this clonotype: Its specificity is not known. A much bigger clone sits one base away, suggesting this may be a read error.

Without any cell sorting, roughly 18-31 mg of bulk tissue yielded co-extracted RNA and DNA. Tumor samples were assessed, and every one had over 85% viable tumor cells. The TCR originated in a woman aged 55-69 years with primary liver carcinoma and hepatitis B virus infection. Sequenced material: liver tumor tissue from sampling region 1. The subset here: tumor region T1, superior pole. The genes are TRBV5-6 and TRBJ1-6; TRBD1 matches 7 bases. The CDR3 sequence: CASSGPDRDYSSPLHF. The CDR3 DNA reads TGTGCCAGCAGCGGGCCCGACAGGGACTATAGTTCACCCCTCCACTTT.